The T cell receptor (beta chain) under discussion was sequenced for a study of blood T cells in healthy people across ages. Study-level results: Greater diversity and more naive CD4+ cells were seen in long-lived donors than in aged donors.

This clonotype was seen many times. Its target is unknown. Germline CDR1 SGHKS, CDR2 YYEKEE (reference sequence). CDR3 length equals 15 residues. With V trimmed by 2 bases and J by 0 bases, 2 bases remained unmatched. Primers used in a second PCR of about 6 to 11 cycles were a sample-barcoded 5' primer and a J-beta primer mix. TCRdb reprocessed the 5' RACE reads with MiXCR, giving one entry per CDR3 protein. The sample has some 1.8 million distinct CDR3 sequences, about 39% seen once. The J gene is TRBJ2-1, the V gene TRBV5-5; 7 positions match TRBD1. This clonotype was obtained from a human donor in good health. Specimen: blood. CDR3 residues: CASSFGQVSYNEQFF. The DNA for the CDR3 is TGTGCCAGCAGCTTTGGACAGGTCTCCTACAATGAGCAGTTCTTC.